This T cell receptor beta chain was captured by sequencing in a study of cytomegalovirus exposure and HLA in healthy donors. Study-wide results and limits: In a later analysis, compared with equally common non-associated chains, HLA-associated beta chains were more expanded.

60 Vbeta and 13 Jbeta primers were used in PCR. The method was immunoSEQ multiplex PCR; TCRdb's version includes in-frame clones alone and lacks a portion of them. The table has more than 95,000 clones, approximately 17% seen once; the top ten hold approximately 2.9%. Comment on this clone: Its antigen is still unknown.

V was shortened by 0 bases and J by 2 bases, with 12 bases between the two germline ends. This CDR3 is built from 15 residues. The germline CDR1 and CDR2 sequences are SGDLS and YYNGEE. The sample consisted of PBMCs. The chain links TRBV9 to TRBJ2-7; the D gene is possibly TRBD1 (6 bases). This clonotype was obtained from a female donor in good health and CMV-seropositive. The CDR3 bases are TGTGCCAGCAGCGTAGCAGGGGCCGCGACCTACGAGCAGTACTTC. Translating gives CASSVAGAATYEQYF.